This TCR beta chain was found in a study of blood T cell repertoires in COVID-19. Sequenced by immunoSEQ multiplex PCR; TCRdb stores in-frame clones only, minus some. Among a few hundred thousand clones, about 91% were seen once, and the ten largest hold more than 1%. Participants came from fewer than 25 US areas, aged about 18 to 95 years. The study assigned cohorts using participant-reported clinical history. The TCR was taken from a woman in her forties with acute COVID-19. Sample: PBMCs or T cells enriched from blood (not recorded which).

The CDR3 nucleotides are TGTGCCAGCAGTTTAGTGGCAGGGAAGAACACTGAAGCTTTCTTT. It codes for CASSLVAGKNTEAFF. This chain joins TRBV27 and TRBJ1-1; the D gene is possibly TRBD1 (5 bases). Germline CDR1 is MNHEY and CDR2 is SMNVEV (reference sequence). The length of the CDR3 is 15 residues. V lost 2 bases and J 1 base, leaving 11 bases between the germline ends.